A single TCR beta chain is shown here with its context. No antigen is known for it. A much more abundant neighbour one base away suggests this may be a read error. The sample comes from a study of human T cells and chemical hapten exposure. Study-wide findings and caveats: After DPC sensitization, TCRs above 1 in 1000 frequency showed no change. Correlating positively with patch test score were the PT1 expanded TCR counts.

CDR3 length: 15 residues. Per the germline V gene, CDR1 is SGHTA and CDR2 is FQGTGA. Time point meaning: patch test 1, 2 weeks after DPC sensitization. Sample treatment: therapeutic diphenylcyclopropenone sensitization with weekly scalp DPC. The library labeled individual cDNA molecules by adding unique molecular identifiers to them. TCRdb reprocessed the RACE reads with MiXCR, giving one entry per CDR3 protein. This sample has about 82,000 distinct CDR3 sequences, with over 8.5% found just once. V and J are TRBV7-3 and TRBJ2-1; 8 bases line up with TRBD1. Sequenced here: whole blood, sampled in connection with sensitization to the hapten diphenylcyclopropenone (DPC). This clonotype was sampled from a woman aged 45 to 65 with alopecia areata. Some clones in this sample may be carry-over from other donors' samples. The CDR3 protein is CTSSYSGTGDNEQFF. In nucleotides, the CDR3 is TGTACCAGCAGCTATTCCGGGACAGGAGACAATGAGCAGTTCTTC.